One and the same sample provided the 17 T cell receptor beta chains below, sequenced in a study of blood T cell repertoires in COVID-19. Using immunoSEQ multiplex PCR, the repertoire was profiled, and TCRdb retains in-frame clones only, with some absent. The sample has 150,000 to 200,000 clones; approximately 86% are singletons. Specimen: peripheral blood. These receptor sequences come from an older man with acute or convalescent COVID-19.

The genes are TRBV5-1 and TRBJ2-3, with 8 bases matching TRBD1. The J segment lost 3 bases and the V segment lost 3 bases, leaving 6 bases of the junction unmatched. The CDR3 length is 15 residues. Looked up from germline, CDR1 is SGHRS and CDR2 is YFSETQ. CDR3 nucleotides: TGCGCCAGCAGCTATACCGGGACAGGTACAGATACGCAGTATTTT. Encoded protein: CASSYTGTGTDTQYF.

V is TRBV10-1 and J is TRBJ2-3; maybe TRBD2 (6 bases). The V end was cut by 3 bases, the J end by 1 base, with 11 bases between. The CDR3 has 15 amino acids. Germline assignment: CDR1 WNHNN and CDR2 SYGVQD (reference sequence). CDR3 coding DNA: TGCGCCAGCAGTGACGAGGGAGGCGGCACAGATACGCAGTATTTT. This sequence encodes CASSDEGGGTDTQYF.

V gene TRBV2 combines with J gene TRBJ2-7; 10 bases are shared with TRBD2. This CDR3 spans 15 amino acids. Germline V lookup: CDR1 SNHLY, CDR2 FYNNEI. Trimming at V came to 4 bases and at J to 3 bases, leaving 6 bases not matched to a gene. The CDR3 loop is CASSVVAGGRYEQYF. CDR3 bases: TGTGCCAGCAGTGTAGTAGCGGGAGGCCGCTACGAGCAGTACTTC. The full variable domain, rest sourced from reference TRBV2 and TRBJ2-7, is EPEVTQTPSHQVTQMGQEVILRCVPISNHLYFYWYRQILGQKVEFLVSFYNNEISEKSEIFDDQFSVERPDGSNFTLKIRSTKLEDSAMYFCASSVVAGGRYEQYFGPGTRLTVT.

This sequence joins TRBV5-1 and TRBJ1-2, with a tentative D call TRBD1 (6 bases). V was shortened by 2 bases and J by 1 base, with 9 bases between the two germline ends. This CDR3 spans 14 amino acids. CDR1 and CDR2 (germline): SGHRS, YFSETQ. The CDR3 coding sequence is TGCGCCAGCAGCTTCCTAGGGGGTAACTATGGCTACACCTTC. Residues: CASSFLGGNYGYTF. The full variable domain, its missing parts supplied by reference TRBV5-1 and TRBJ1-2, is KAGVTQTPRYLIKTRGQQVTLSCSPISGHRSVSWYQQTPGQGLQFLFEYFSETQRNKGNFPGRFSGRQFSNSRSEMNVSTLELGDSALYLCASSFLGGNYGYTFGSGTRLTVV.

This clone was counted once. The chain uses TRBV29-1 and TRBJ1-2; weak D call: TRBD1 (5 bases). This CDR3 is built from 12 residues. V gave up 7 bases and J gave up 10 bases, with 19 bases separating them. Germline-derived CDR1 and CDR2 are SQVTM and ANQGSEA. The CDR3 spells CSASAGGSHYTF. Here the CDR3 DNA reads TGCAGCGCTTCGGCGGGGGGGTCCCACTACACCTTC.

V and J are TRBV5-1 and TRBJ1-1, with 7 bases identical to TRBD1. Germline assignment: CDR1 SGHRS and CDR2 YFSETQ. The CDR3 is made up of 14 amino acids. V shed 0 bases and J 10 bases; nucleotides not matched to a gene: 9. The CDR3 region has the DNA TGCGCCAGCAGCTTGGGAGACAGGGTAGACGGAGCTTTCTTT. Protein sequence: CASSLGDRVDGAFF.

The chain combines TRBV30 with TRBJ1-6; TRBD1 matches 11 bases. Germline CDR1 and CDR2: GTSNPN and SVGIG (reference sequence). The ends lost 6 bases at V and 1 base at J; junction bases unmatched: 5. The CDR3 is made up of 16 amino acids. In DNA, the CDR3 is TGTGCCTGTGGACAGGGGGCAAGGTCCTATAATTCACCCCTCCACTTT. Its protein product is CACGQGARSYNSPLHF.

The chain has TRBV4-3 and TRBJ2-1; 7 bases are shared with TRBD2. V was clipped by 4 bases and J by 8 bases; unmatched bases: 14. The germline V gene encodes CDR1 LGHNA and CDR2 YSLEER. The CDR3 consists of 16 residues. CDR3: CASSRLSPAGSHEQFF. CDR3 bases: TGCGCCAGCAGCCGACTAAGTCCAGCGGGGTCCCATGAGCAGTTCTTC.

The chain joins TRBV7-9 to TRBJ1-2, with D possibly being TRBD1 (6 bases). Germline V gene lookup returns CDR1 SEHNR and CDR2 FQNEAQ (reference sequence). This CDR3 region has 12 residues. V lost 3 bases and J 7 bases, leaving 9 bases between the germline ends. In nucleotides, the CDR3 is TGTGCCAGCAGCTTGGGGGCTAGTGGCTACACCTTC. Residues: CASSLGASGYTF.

CDR3 DNA: TGTGCCAGCACCCTGACAGTGTCTGGAAACACCATATATTTT. Protein sequence: CASTLTVSGNTIYF. The gene calls are TRBV11-2 and TRBJ1-3, with D possibly matching TRBD1 (5 bases). CDR3 size: 14 residues. Trimming cost V 7 bases and J 1 base, with 11 bases left between them. Germline V gene lookup returns CDR1 SGHAT and CDR2 FQNNGV.

This rearrangement joins TRBV7-9 to TRBJ2-1; 9 bases match TRBD2. Trimming cost V 6 bases and J 5 bases; bases outside gene matches: 11. The CDR3 contains 16 residues. Germline V gene data show CDR1 as SEHNR and CDR2 as FQNEAQ (reference sequence). The CDR3 here is CASRPPGSGRNNEQFF. In DNA, the CDR3 is TGTGCCAGCAGGCCCCCCGGTAGCGGGAGAAACAATGAGCAGTTCTTC.

CDR3 loop: CASSDGLDRGGEAFF. The CDR3 coding sequence is TGTGCCAGCAGTGATGGGTTGGACAGGGGTGGTGAAGCTTTCTTT. The V call is TRBV2, the J call TRBJ1-1; 9 bases match TRBD1. Germline assignment: CDR1 SNHLY and CDR2 FYNNEI. This CDR3 spans 15 amino acids. V lost 3 bases, J lost 7 bases, and 9 bases stayed unmatched.

This clone was found once. The chain combines TRBV6-5 with TRBJ2-1, with 8 bases lining up with TRBD1. The V segment lost 1 base and the J segment 8 bases; nucleotides outside the gene matches: 1. Germline V lookup: CDR1 MNHEY, CDR2 SVGAGI. This CDR3 has 13 amino acids. The CDR3 bases are TGTGCCAGCAGTTACTTGACAGGGGATGAGCAGTTCTTC. As protein: CASSYLTGDEQFF.

J is TRBJ2-1 and V is TRBV5-6; 7 bases match TRBD2. This CDR3 spans 19 amino acids. In germline, CDR1 is SGHDT, CDR2 YYEEEE. J gave up 4 bases and V 4 bases, and 20 bases lay outside the gene matches. CDR3 DNA sequence: TGTGCCAGCAGCGCGGGGGACTCCTTCTTGGAAGCTGGGTACAATGAGCAGTTCTTC. It translates to CASSAGDSFLEAGYNEQFF.

The chain employs TRBV7-2 and TRBJ2-5, with D possibly being TRBD2 (7 bases). The length of the CDR3 is 14 residues. The V and J ends lost 3 bases and 5 bases respectively, with 13 bases between them. CDR1 is SGHTA and CDR2 is FQGNSA in the germline V gene. As DNA, the CDR3 is TGTGCCAGCAGCTTGTGGGGGGGCGGGGAGACCCAGTACTTC. This gives the protein CASSLWGGGETQYF.

This clone was detected only a few times. The chain couples TRBV19 to TRBJ2-2, with D hard to call. Germline lookup yields CDR1 LNHDA and CDR2 SQIVND (reference sequence). The CDR3 runs 15 residues. V dropped 1 base and J dropped 3 bases, with 9 bases sitting between them. CDR3 DNA sequence: TGTGCCAGTAGTATAGGTATAGCAGACACCGGGGAGCTGTTTTTT. Residues: CASSIGIADTGELFF. The whole variable domain, filled in from reference TRBV19 and TRBJ2-2, reads DGGITQSPKYLFRKEGQNVTLSCEQNLNHDAMYWYRQDPGQGLRLIYYSQIVNDFQKGDIAEGYSVSREKKESFPLTVTSAQKNPTAFYLCASSIGIADTGELFFGEGSRLTVL.

This clone occurred a few times. The genes are TRBV7-2 and TRBJ2-1; tentative D call: TRBD2 (5 bases). The length of the CDR3 is 14 residues. In germline, CDR1 is SGHTA, CDR2 FQGNSA. V dropped 3 bases and J dropped 2 bases, with 8 bases sitting between them. CDR3: CASSFGRAYNEQFF. CDR3 nucleotides: TGTGCCAGCAGCTTTGGGCGGGCCTACAATGAGCAGTTCTTC. The variable domain in full, with the rest retrieved from reference TRBV7-2 and TRBJ2-1, is GAGVSQSPSNKVTEKGKDVELRCDPISGHTALYWYRQSLGQGLEFLIYFQGNSAPDKSGLPSDRFSAERTGGSVSTLTIQRTQQEDSAVYLCASSFGRAYNEQFFGPGTRLTVL.